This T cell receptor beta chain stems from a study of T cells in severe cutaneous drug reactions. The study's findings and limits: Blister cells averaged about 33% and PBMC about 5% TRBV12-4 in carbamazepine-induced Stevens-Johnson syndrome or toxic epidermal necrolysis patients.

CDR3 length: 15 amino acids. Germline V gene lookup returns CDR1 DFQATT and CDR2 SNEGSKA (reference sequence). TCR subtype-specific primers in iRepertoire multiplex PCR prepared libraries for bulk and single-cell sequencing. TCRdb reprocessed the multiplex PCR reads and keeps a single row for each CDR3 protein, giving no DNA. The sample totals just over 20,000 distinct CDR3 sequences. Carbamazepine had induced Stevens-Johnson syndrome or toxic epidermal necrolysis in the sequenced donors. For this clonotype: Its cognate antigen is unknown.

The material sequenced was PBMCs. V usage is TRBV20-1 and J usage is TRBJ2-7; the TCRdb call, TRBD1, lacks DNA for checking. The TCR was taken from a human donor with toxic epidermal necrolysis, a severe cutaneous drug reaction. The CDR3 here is CSATGTGKNSYEQYF.